A selection of T cell receptor beta chains follows, all from one sample in a study of cytomegalovirus exposure and HLA in healthy donors. TCRdb keeps only in-frame clones here, not all; method: immunoSEQ multiplex PCR. The repertoire holds about 200,000 clones, with just over 85% as singletons. Sequencing was done on a sample of PBMCs. The receptor source for this set is a woman younger than 35 in good health and CMV-seronegative. CDR3s include the opening cysteine and the closing phenylalanine or tryptophan. D genes are given only for firm matches. Clone sizes are given selectively: once, few, many, or a class where the clone is expanded.

clone_size,v_call,cdr3_length,j_call,d_call,cdr3_nt,cdr3_aa
-,TRBV4-1,16,TRBJ2-3,TRBD2,TGCGCCAGCAGCCAAGCGGGAGGGGTGATCGCAGATACGCAGTATTTT,CASSQAGGVIADTQYF
once,TRBV7-9,17,TRBJ2-7,TRBD2,TGTGCCAGCAGCTTGGGACTAGCGGGTTCCGACGGTTTCGAGCAGTACTTC,CASSLGLAGSDGFEQYF
-,TRBV5-6,14,TRBJ1-1,-,TGTGCCAGCAGCCCCCGTCGGGAGGACACTGAAGCTTTCTTT,CASSPRREDTEAFF
-,TRBV6-5,14,TRBJ1-2,-,TGTGCCAGCAGTTTCGGGGGGGGGAACTATGGCTACACCTTC,CASSFGGGNYGYTF
-,TRBV19,16,TRBJ2-1,-,TGTGCCAGTAGTATAGAGGGCAGGTGGCCGGCCAATGAGCAGTTCTTC,CASSIEGRWPANEQFF
-,TRBV2,15,TRBJ2-3,TRBD2,TGTGCCAGTCTCCAGGGTCTAGCGGGCACAGATACGCAGTATTTT,CASLQGLAGTDTQYF
-,TRBV10-1,13,TRBJ2-2,-,TGCGCCAGCAGTGAGCGGCTAGCCGGGGAGCTGTTTTTT,CASSERLAGELFF
-,TRBV7-2,19,TRBJ2-5,TRBD2,TGTGCCAGCAGCTTAGTTGATCAAGAAGCGGGAGTTTCCCAAGAGACCCAGTACTTC,CASSLVDQEAGVSQETQYF
-,TRBV4-2,15,TRBJ2-3,-,TGTGCCAGCAGCCTAGGGGTCCACACAGGAGATACGCAGTATTTT,CASSLGVHTGDTQYF
-,TRBV6-5,15,TRBJ2-3,TRBD1,TGTGCCAGCAGTCGGACAGGGGGCAGGGTAGATACGCAGTATTTT,CASSRTGGRVDTQYF
-,TRBV4-2,18,TRBJ2-2,TRBD2,TGTGCCAGCAGCCAAGGGGTAGCGGGAGGGCCCGTCACCGGGGAGCTGTTTTTT,CASSQGVAGGPVTGELFF